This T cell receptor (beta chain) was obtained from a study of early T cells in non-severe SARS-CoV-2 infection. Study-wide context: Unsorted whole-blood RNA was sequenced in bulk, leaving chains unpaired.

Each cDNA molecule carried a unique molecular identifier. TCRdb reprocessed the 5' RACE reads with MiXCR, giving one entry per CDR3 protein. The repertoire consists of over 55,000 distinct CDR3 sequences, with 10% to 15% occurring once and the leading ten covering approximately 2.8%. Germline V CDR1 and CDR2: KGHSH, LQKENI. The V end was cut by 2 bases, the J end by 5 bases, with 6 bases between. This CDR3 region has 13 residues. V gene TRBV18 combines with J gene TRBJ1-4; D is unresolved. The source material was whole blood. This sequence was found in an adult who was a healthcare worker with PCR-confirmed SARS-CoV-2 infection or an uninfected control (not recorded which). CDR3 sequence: CASSPGNNEKLFF. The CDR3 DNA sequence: TGTGCCAGCTCACCAGGGAACAATGAAAAACTGTTTTTT.